The source of this T cell receptor (beta chain) is a study of shared clonotypes between healthy human individuals. An even split of each subset's genomic DNA across several immunoSEQ plates was performed. The assay was immunoSEQ multiplex PCR, and TCRdb's table has in-frame clones only and misses some. The sample lists approximately 500,000 clones, approximately 95% occurring once. V was shortened by 4 bases and J by 2 bases, with 10 bases between the two germline ends. The V gene's germline CDR1 is SGHNT and CDR2 YYREEE (reference sequence). The CDR3 is 13 amino acids. This chain links TRBV5-4 with TRBJ2-7, with D maybe TRBD2 (5 bases). The sequencing sample was made of naive CD4+ T cells sorted from blood. Subset: CD45RA+ positively selected. The sequence was obtained from a woman in her twenties or thirties in good health. CDR3 loop: CASSAPGTYEQYF. The DNA for the CDR3 is TGTGCCAGCAGCGCCCCGGGGACCTACGAGCAGTACTTC.